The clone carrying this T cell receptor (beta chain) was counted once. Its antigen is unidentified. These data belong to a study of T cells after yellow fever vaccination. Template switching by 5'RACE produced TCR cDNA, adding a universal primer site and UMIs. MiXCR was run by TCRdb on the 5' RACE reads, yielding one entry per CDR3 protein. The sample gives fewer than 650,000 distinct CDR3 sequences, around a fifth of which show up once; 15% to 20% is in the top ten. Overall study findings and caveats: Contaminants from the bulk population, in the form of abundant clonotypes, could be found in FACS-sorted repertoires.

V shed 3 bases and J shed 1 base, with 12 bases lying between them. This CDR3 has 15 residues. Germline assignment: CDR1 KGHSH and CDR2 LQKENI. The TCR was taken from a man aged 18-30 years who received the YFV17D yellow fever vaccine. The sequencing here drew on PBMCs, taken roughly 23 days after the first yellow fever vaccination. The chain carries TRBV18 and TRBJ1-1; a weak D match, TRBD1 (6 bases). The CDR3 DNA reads TGTGCCAGCTCACCCCGCAGGGGACCGAACACTGAAGCTTTCTTT. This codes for CASSPRRGPNTEAFF.